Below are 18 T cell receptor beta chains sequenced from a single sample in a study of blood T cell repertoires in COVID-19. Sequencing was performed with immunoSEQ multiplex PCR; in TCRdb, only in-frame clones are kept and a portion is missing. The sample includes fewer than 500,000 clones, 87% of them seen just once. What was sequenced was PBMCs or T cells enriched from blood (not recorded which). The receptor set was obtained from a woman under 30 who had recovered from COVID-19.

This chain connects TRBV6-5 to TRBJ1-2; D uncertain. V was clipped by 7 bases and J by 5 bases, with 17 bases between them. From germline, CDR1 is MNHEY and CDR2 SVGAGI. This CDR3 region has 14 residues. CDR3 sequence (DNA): TGTGCCAGCACCTTGCGGGGAGGGAGGTATGGCTACACCTTC. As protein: CASTLRGGRYGYTF.

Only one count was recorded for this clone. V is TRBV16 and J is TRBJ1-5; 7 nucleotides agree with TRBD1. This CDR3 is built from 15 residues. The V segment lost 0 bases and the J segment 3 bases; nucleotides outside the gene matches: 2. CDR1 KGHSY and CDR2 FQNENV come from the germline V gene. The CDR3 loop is CASSQSGTDNQPQHF. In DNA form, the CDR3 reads TGTGCCAGCAGCCAATCAGGGACAGACAATCAGCCCCAGCATTTT. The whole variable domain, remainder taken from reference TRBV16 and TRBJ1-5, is GEEVAQTPKHLVRGEGQKAKLYCAPIKGHSYVFWYQQVLKNEFKFLISFQNENVFDETGMPKERFSAKCLPNSPCSLEIQATKLEDSAVYFCASSQSGTDNQPQHFGDGTRLSIL.

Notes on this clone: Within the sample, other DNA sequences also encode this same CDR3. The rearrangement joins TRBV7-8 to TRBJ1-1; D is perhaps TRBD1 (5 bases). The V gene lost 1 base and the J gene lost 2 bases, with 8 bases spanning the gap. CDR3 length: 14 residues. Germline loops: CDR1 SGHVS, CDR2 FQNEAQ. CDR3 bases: TGTGCCAGCAGCTTAGTTCAGGGAAACACTGAAGCTTTCTTT. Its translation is CASSLVQGNTEAFF. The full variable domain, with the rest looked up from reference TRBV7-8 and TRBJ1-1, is GAGVSQSPRYKVAKRGQDVALRCDPISGHVSLFWYQQALGQGPEFLTYFQNEAQLDKSGLPSDRFFAERPEGSVSTLKIQRTQQEDSAVYLCASSLVQGNTEAFFGQGTRLTVV.

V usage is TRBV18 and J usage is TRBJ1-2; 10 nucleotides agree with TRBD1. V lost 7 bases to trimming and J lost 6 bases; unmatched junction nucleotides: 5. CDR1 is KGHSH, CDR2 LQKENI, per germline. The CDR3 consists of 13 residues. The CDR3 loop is CASCRDRGDGYTF. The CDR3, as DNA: TGTGCCAGCTGCAGGGACAGGGGAGATGGCTACACCTTC.

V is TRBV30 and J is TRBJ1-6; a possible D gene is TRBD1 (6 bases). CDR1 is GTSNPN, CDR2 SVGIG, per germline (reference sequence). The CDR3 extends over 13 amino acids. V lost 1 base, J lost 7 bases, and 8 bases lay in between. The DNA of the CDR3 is TGTGCCTGGAGTGAACAGGGAAATTCACCCCTCCACTTT. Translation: CAWSEQGNSPLHF.

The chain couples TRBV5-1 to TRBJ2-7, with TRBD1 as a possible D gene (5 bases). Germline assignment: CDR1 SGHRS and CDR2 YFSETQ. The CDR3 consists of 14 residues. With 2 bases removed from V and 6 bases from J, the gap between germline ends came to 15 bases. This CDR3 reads CASSFGYQGGEQYF. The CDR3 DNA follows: TGCGCCAGCAGCTTTGGTTATCAGGGTGGCGAGCAGTACTTC.

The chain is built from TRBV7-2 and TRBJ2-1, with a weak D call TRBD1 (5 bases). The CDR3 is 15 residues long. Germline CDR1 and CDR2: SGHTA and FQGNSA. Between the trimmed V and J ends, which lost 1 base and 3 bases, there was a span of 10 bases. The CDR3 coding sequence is TGTGCCAGCAGCTTAGAGGGGCAAGGCTACAATGAGCAGTTCTTC. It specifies CASSLEGQGYNEQFF.

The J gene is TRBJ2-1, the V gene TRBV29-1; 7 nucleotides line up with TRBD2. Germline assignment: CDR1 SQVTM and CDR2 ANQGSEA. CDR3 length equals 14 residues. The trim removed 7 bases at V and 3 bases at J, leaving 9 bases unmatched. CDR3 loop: CSAPTGGGYNEQFF. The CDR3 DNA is TGCAGCGCCCCCACTGGGGGGGGCTACAATGAGCAGTTCTTC.

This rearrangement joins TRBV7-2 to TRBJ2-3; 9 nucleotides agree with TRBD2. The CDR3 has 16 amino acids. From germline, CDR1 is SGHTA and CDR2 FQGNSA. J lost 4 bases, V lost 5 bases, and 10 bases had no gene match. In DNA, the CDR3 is TGTGCCAGCAGCCTGGTGGCGGGGGGGCCGCCAGATACGCAGTATTTT. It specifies CASSLVAGGPPDTQYF.

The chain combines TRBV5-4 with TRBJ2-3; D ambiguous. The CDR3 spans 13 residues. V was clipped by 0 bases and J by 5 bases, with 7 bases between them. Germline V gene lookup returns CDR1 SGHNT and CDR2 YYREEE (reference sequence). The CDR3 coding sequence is TGTGCCAGCAGCTTGGATCAGGAAGATACGCAGTATTTT. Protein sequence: CASSLDQEDTQYF. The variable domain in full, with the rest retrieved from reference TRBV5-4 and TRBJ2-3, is ETGVTQSPTHLIKTRGQQVTLRCSSQSGHNTVSWYQQALGQGPQFIFQYYREEENGRGNFPPRFSGLQFPNYSSELNVNALELDDSALYLCASSLDQEDTQYFGPGTRLTVL.

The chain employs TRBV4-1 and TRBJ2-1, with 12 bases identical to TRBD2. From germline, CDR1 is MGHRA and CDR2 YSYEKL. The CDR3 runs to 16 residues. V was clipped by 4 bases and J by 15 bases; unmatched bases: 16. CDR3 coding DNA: TGCGCCAGCAGCCCCCAGGCTAGCGGGGGGGAAGGGGATGGGTTCTTC. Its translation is CASSPQASGGEGDGFF.

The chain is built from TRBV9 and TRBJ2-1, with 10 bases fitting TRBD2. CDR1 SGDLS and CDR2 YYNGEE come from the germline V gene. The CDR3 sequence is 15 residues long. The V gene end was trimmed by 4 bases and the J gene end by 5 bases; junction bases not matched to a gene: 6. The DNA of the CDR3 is TGTGCCAGCAGCTTTTCTAGCGGGGGTAACAATGAGCAGTTCTTC. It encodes CASSFSSGGNNEQFF.

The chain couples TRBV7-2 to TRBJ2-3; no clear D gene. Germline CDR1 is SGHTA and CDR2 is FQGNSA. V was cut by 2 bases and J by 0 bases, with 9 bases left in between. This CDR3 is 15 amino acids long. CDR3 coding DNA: TGTGCCAGCAGCTTACAGGCCCTTAGCACAGATACGCAGTATTTT. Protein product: CASSLQALSTDTQYF.

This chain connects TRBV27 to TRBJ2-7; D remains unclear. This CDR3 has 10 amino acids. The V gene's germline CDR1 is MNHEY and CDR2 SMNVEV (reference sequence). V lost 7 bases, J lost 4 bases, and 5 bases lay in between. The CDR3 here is CASTLYEQYF. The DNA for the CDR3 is TGTGCCAGCACCTTATACGAGCAGTACTTC.

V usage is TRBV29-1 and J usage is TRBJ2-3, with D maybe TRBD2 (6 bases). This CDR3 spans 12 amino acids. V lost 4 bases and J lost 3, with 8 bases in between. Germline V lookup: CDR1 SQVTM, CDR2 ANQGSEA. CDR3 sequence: CSVAEGTDTQYF. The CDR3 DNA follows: TGCAGCGTTGCGGAGGGAACAGATACGCAGTATTTT.

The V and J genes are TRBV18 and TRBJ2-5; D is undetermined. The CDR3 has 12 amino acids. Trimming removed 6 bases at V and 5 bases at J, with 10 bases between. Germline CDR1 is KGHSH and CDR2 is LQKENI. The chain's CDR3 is CASSPAQETQYF. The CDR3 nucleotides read TGTGCCAGCTCGCCCGCCCAGGAGACCCAGTACTTC.

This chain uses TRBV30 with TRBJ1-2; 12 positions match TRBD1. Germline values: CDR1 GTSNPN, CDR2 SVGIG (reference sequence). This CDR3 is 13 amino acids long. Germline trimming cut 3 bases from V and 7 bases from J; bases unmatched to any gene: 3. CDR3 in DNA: TGTGCCTGGAGGGGACAGGGGGCGGCTGGCTACACCTTC. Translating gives CAWRGQGAAGYTF.

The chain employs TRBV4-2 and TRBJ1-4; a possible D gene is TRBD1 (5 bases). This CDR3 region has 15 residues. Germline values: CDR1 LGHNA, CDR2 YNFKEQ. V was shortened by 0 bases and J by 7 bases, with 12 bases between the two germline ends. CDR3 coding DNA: TGTGCCAGCAGCCAAGATCGGGGGGGAGGTGAAAAACTGTTTTTT. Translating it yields CASSQDRGGGEKLFF.